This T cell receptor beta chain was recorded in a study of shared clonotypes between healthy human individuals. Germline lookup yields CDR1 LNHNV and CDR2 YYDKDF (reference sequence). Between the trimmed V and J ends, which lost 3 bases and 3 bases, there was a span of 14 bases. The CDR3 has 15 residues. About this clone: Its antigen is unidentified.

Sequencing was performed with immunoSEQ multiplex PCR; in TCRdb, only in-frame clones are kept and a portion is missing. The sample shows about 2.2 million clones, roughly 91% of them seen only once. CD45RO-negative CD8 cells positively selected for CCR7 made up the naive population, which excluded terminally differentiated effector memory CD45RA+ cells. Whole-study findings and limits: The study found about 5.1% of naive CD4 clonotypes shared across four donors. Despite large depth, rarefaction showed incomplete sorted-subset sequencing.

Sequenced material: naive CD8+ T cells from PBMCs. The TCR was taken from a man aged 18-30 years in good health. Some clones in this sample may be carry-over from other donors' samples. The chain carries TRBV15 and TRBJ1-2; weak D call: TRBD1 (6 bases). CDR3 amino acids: CATSSSRGGYYGYTF. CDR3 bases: TGTGCCACCAGCAGCTCACGAGGGGGTTACTATGGCTACACCTTC.